This TCR beta chain was identified during a study of cytomegalovirus exposure and HLA in healthy donors. Study-level background: Around 85 million unique TCR sequences came from HLA-typed donors in an early release. Broader study findings: In a later analysis, TCR beta V- and J-gene trimming was associated with a missense DCLRE1C variant. A later analysis showed TCR association rates differing by HLA locus, peaking at DRB1 and lowest at HLA-C.

PCR was performed using 60 Vbeta and 13 Jbeta primers. Per the authors' pipeline: Unique TCR beta chains totaled some 80 million in a later count, with roughly 11 million of them shared. Using immunoSEQ multiplex PCR, the repertoire was profiled, and TCRdb retains in-frame clones only, with some absent. The V and J calls and the clone size are those of that table, but D and trimming were determined from the DNA. Among 120,000 or so clones listed, approximately 74% were seen once. Worth noting for this clone: Its cognate antigen is unknown.

V lost 4 bases to trimming and J lost 0 bases; unmatched junction nucleotides: 3. The CDR3 sequence is 14 residues long. CDR1 and CDR2 from the germline V gene are SNHLY and FYNNEI. The chain carries TRBV2 and TRBJ2-7, with TRBD1 matching over 7 bases. The receptor's source is a man aged 40-55 years in good health and CMV-seropositive. Sample: PBMCs. The CDR3 DNA sequence: TGTGCCAGCAGTGTAGGGGACAGCTCCTACGAGCAGTACTTC. Translated: CASSVGDSSYEQYF.